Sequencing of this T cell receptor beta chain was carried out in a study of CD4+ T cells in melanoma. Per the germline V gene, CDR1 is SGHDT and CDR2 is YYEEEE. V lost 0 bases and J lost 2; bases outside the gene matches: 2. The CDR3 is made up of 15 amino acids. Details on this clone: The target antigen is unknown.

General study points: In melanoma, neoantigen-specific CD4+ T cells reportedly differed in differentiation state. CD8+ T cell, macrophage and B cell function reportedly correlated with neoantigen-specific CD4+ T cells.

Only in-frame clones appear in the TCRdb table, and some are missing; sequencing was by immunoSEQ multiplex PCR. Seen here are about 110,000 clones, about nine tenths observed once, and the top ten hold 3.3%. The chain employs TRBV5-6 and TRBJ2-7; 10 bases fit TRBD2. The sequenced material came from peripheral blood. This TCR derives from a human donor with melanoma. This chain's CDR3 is CASSLGSGRTYEQYF. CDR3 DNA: TGTGCCAGCAGCTTGGGTAGCGGGAGGACCTACGAGCAGTACTTC.